This T cell receptor (beta chain) was obtained from a study of CD8 T cells in ankylosing spondylitis. General observations from the study: As for the disease-linked clones, they showed a CD8+ phenotype and occurred at relatively low frequencies in peripheral blood. Previous work reported some of these motif variants in the synovial fluid and blood of reactive arthritis. According to the report, clones linked to the disease were significantly enriched in matched synovial fluid samples taken from ankylosing spondylitis patients. A TCR beta motif of under ten highly homologous variants seemed to mark ankylosing spondylitis blood.

Worth noting for this clonotype: Its target is not known.

For TCR beta, libraries came from quantitative 5'-RACE with molecular barcodes. TCRdb independently ran MiXCR on the 5' RACE reads; one entry per CDR3 protein. The sample shows about 540,000 distinct CDR3 sequences, 12% of them seen only once. Germline lookup yields CDR1 SGHRS and CDR2 YFSETQ. The CDR3 is 16 residues long. V lost 3 bases and J 4 bases, leaving 17 bases between the germline ends. The chain couples TRBV5-1 to TRBJ1-3; tentative D call: TRBD1 (6 bases). The clonotype comes from a male donor with ankylosing spondylitis. The sample consisted of blood, either unsorted or a sorted T cell fraction (not recorded which). The CDR3 sequence: CASSSLSGVEGNTIYF. The DNA of the CDR3 is TGCGCCAGCAGCTCCTTATCAGGGGTGGAAGGAAACACCATATATTTT.